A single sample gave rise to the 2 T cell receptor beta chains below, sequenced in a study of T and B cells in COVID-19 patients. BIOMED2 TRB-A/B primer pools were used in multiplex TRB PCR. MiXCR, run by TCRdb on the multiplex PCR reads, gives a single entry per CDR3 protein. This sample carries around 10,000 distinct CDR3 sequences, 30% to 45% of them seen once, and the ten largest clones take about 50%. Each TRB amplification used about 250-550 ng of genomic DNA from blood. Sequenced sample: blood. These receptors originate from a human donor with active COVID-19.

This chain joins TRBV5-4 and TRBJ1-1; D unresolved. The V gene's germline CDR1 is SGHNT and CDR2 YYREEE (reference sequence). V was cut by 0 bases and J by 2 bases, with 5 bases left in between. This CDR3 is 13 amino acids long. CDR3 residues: CASSLDVNTEAFF. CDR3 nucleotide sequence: TGTGCCAGCAGCTTGGATGTCAACACTGAAGCTTTCTTT.

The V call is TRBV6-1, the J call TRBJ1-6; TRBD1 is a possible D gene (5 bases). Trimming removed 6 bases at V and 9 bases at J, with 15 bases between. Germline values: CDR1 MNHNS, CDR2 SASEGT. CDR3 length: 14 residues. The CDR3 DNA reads TGTGCCAGCAGATTCGAAGGGGAATTTTCACCCCTCCACTTT. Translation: CASRFEGEFSPLHF.